Presented here are 29 T cell receptor beta chains from one specimen sequenced in a study of blood T cell repertoires in COVID-19 (dated by TCRdb to the early 2020s). Library preparation was by the immunoSEQ multiplex PCR assay. Not all clones reach the TCRdb copy of this immuneACCESS table, which keeps in-frame sequences only. Checked studies attribute under half of the gap to unresolved V genes and leave the rest unexplained. The sample table lists under 250,000 clones, around 78% of them with a count of one. Approximately 2.5% of the sample rests with the top ten. Specimen: peripheral blood. All receptors come from a woman in her sixties or seventies with active or convalescent COVID-19.

The chain joins TRBV12-3 or TRBV12-4 to TRBJ1-2; TRBD1 agrees at 7 bases. This CDR3 is built from 13 residues. Unmatched junction bases numbered 3, after V lost 6 bases and J lost 2 bases. This CDR3 reads CASSLGQNYGYTF. The CDR3, as DNA: TGTGCCAGCAGCCTGGGACAGAACTATGGCTACACCTTC.

The J gene is TRBJ2-7, the V gene TRBV6-5, with D perhaps TRBD1 (6 bases). The length of the CDR3 is 14 residues. The V end lost 6 bases, the J end lost 1 base, and 13 bases lay between the germline ends. The germline gives CDR1 MNHEY, CDR2 SVGAGI. The CDR3 region has the DNA TGTGCCAGCAGGCCAGGGGATAATTCCTACGAGCAGTACTTC. This translates into CASRPGDNSYEQYF.

V usage is TRBV5-1 and J usage is TRBJ2-3; maybe TRBD1 (6 bases). The V and J ends lost 4 bases and 0 bases respectively, with 12 bases between them. Germline lookup yields CDR1 SGHRS and CDR2 YFSETQ. The CDR3 is made up of 15 amino acids. The CDR3 coding sequence is TGCGCCAGCAGCCGGGGACAACCTAGCACAGATACGCAGTATTTT. This gives the protein CASSRGQPSTDTQYF.

The chain recombines TRBV7-2 with TRBJ2-1; the match to TRBD2 covers 11 bases. CDR1 and CDR2 from the germline V gene are SGHTA and FQGNSA. The trim removed 1 base at V and 4 bases at J, leaving 3 bases unmatched. CDR3 length: 16 amino acids. This CDR3 is CASSLVGTSGYNEQFF. The CDR3 DNA reads as TGTGCCAGCAGCTTAGTGGGGACTAGCGGATACAATGAGCAGTTCTTC.

V and J are TRBV7-6 and TRBJ2-2; 7 bases fit TRBD2. This CDR3 comprises 18 residues. V lost 4 bases, J lost 1 base, and 12 bases stayed unmatched. CDR1 and CDR2 from the germline V gene are SGHVS and FNYEAQ. The CDR3 loop is CASSSLLLADLNTGELFF. As DNA, the CDR3 is TGTGCCAGCAGCTCCCTACTTCTAGCGGACCTGAACACCGGGGAGCTGTTTTTT.

This clone has just a few counts. The rearrangement joins TRBV2 to TRBJ1-2, with 8 bases identical to TRBD1. Germline values: CDR1 SNHLY, CDR2 FYNNEI. After removal of 6 bases from V and 3 bases from J, the junction contained 0 bases not matched to a gene. The CDR3 contains 12 residues. The CDR3 protein is CASRDRDYGYTF. The CDR3 DNA reads TGTGCCAGCAGGGACAGGGACTATGGCTACACCTTC.

The chain uses TRBV5-1 and TRBJ2-5; 9 nucleotides line up with TRBD1. The junction had 7 bases not matched to a gene; V was cut back by 0 bases and J by 4 bases. Germline CDR1 is SGHRS and CDR2 is YFSETQ. The CDR3 covers 16 residues. This CDR3 reads CASSLAPATGGETQYF. The CDR3 DNA follows: TGCGCCAGCAGCTTGGCCCCGGCGACAGGGGGAGAGACCCAGTACTTC.

The chain carries TRBV28 and TRBJ1-4, with D unresolved. CDR3 length: 15 amino acids. Germline CDR1 and CDR2: MDHEN and SYDVKM. The V and J ends lost 3 bases and 2 bases respectively, with 10 bases between them. This CDR3 reads CASSFVSGTNEKLFF. The CDR3 nucleotides read TGTGCCAGCAGTTTCGTCAGCGGGACTAATGAAAAACTGTTTTTT.

This clone was seen just once. This CDR3 reads CASSRDRARDEQFF. The DNA for the CDR3 is TGTGCCAGCAGTCGGGACAGGGCTAGGGATGAGCAGTTCTTC. The rearrangement links TRBV5-5 to TRBJ2-1, with 9 positions matching TRBD1. The CDR3 extends over 14 amino acids. The J segment lost 8 bases and the V segment lost 5 bases, leaving 8 bases of the junction unmatched. Germline lookup yields CDR1 SGHKS and CDR2 YYEKEE (reference sequence).

The chain combines TRBV2 with TRBJ1-1, with D tentatively TRBD1 (5 bases). Germline-derived CDR1 and CDR2 are SNHLY and FYNNEI. Trimming removed 7 bases at V and 0 bases at J, with 24 bases between. The CDR3 length is 18 residues. This CDR3 is CASTSGMWAGTMNTEAFF. The CDR3 DNA reads TGTGCCAGCACATCCGGGATGTGGGCGGGGACCATGAACACTGAAGCTTTCTTT. Drawing the rest from reference TRBV2 and TRBJ1-1, the complete variable domain is EPEVTQTPSHQVTQMGQEVILRCVPISNHLYFYWYRQILGQKVEFLVSFYNNEISEKSEIFDDQFSVERPDGSNFTLKIRSTKLEDSAMYFCASTSGMWAGTMNTEAFFGQGTRLTVV.

The V gene is TRBV5-1, the J gene TRBJ1-1, with TRBD1 as a possible D gene (5 bases). Trimming took off 2 bases at V and 1 base at J, with 12 bases between the two ends. The CDR3 length is 15 residues. The germline CDR1 and CDR2 sequences are SGHRS and YFSETQ. This chain's CDR3 is CASSFQSTENTEAFF. Here the CDR3 DNA reads TGCGCCAGCAGCTTTCAATCGACAGAGAACACTGAAGCTTTCTTT.

The CDR3 coding sequence is TGTGCCAGCAGCGCCTCCCCCGGGAACTATGGCTACACCTTC. Its translation: CASSASPGNYGYTF. The V gene is TRBV6-4, the J gene TRBJ1-2; D gene uncertain. Trimming removed 6 bases at V and 2 bases at J, with 13 bases between. The germline V gene has CDR1 MRHNA and CDR2 SNTAGT. CDR3 length equals 14 residues.

The table lists this clone with a count of one. The chain has TRBV5-1 and TRBJ2-5; 10 bases match TRBD2. CDR1 and CDR2 from the germline V gene are SGHRS and YFSETQ. The junction had 17 bases not matched to a gene; V was cut back by 7 bases and J by 5 bases. This CDR3 is built from 17 residues. The CDR3 nucleotides read TGCGCCAGCGACGAAGCGGGGAGCGGGAGGGAAGAGGAGACCCAGTACTTC. Translating gives CASDEAGSGREEETQYF.

The J gene is TRBJ2-3, the V gene TRBV5-1; perhaps TRBD1 as D (7 bases). This CDR3 has 14 residues. The germline V gene encodes CDR1 SGHRS and CDR2 YFSETQ. The germline V and J ends were trimmed by 4 bases and 4 bases, with 13 bases remaining between them. In nucleotides, the CDR3 is TGCGCCAGCAGCGACCAGGGGGGCGCAGATACGCAGTATTTT. Translated, it gives CASSDQGGADTQYF.

V is TRBV30 and J is TRBJ1-3, with 10 bases fitting TRBD1. Germline V gene lookup returns CDR1 GTSNPN and CDR2 SVGIG (reference sequence). V shed 5 bases and J 4 bases; nucleotides not matched to a gene: 2. The CDR3 covers 13 residues. The CDR3 DNA reads as TGTGCCTGGGGGACAGGGGCCGGAAACACCATATATTTT. As protein: CAWGTGAGNTIYF.

This rearrangement joins TRBV5-4 to TRBJ2-3; D unresolved. The germline gives CDR1 SGHNT, CDR2 YYREEE (reference sequence). V gave up 1 base and J gave up 0 bases, with 12 bases separating them. This CDR3 comprises 16 residues. CDR3 coding DNA: TGTGCCAGCAGCTTGCTAGAGCATCCTAGCACAGATACGCAGTATTTT. Translating it yields CASSLLEHPSTDTQYF. The whole variable domain, filled in from reference TRBV5-4 and TRBJ2-3, reads ETGVTQSPTHLIKTRGQQVTLRCSSQSGHNTVSWYQQALGQGPQFIFQYYREEENGRGNFPPRFSGLQFPNYSSELNVNALELDDSALYLCASSLLEHPSTDTQYFGPGTRLTVL.

The chain combines TRBV5-5 with TRBJ2-7; 7 bases fit TRBD1. The germline V gene encodes CDR1 SGHKS and CDR2 YYEKEE (reference sequence). The junction had 8 bases not matched to a gene; V was cut back by 4 bases and J by 4 bases. The length of the CDR3 is 14 residues. As DNA, the CDR3 is TGTGCCAGCAGCGCCTGGACAGGAGCATACGAGCAGTACTTC. This translates into CASSAWTGAYEQYF. Complete variable domain (other parts from reference TRBV5-5 and TRBJ2-7): DAGVTQSPTHLIKTRGQQVTLRCSPISGHKSVSWYQQVLGQGPQFIFQYYEKEERGRGNFPDRFSARQFPNYSSELNVNALLLGDSALYLCASSAWTGAYEQYFGPGTRLTVT.

The chain is built from TRBV7-9 and TRBJ1-1; 8 bases align to TRBD1. Losses at the gene ends were 6 bases for V and 6 bases for J; bases not matched to a gene: 6. Germline V gene data show CDR1 as SEHNR and CDR2 as FQNEAQ (reference sequence). The CDR3 is made up of 13 amino acids. This chain's CDR3 is CASSPGGRAEAFF. In DNA form, the CDR3 reads TGTGCCAGCAGTCCAGGGGGCCGGGCTGAAGCTTTCTTT.

This chain uses TRBV9 with TRBJ1-2; the D gene is possibly TRBD1 (5 bases). Germline-derived CDR1 and CDR2 are SGDLS and YYNGEE. The CDR3 runs 13 residues. V lost 5 bases and J lost 4, with 12 bases in between. This CDR3 is CASRGTGAYGYTF. As DNA, the CDR3 is TGTGCCAGCAGGGGCACAGGAGCCTATGGCTACACCTTC.

This clone was detected only once. The chain couples TRBV5-1 to TRBJ1-2; TRBD1 matches at 7 bases. Trimming at V came to 4 bases and at J to 8 bases, leaving 11 bases not matched to a gene. CDR1 and CDR2 (germline): SGHRS, YFSETQ. CDR3 length equals 14 residues. The CDR3, as DNA: TGCGCCAGCAGCGCCATAGGCGACAGGGAAGGCTACACCTTC. Its protein is CASSAIGDREGYTF.

This clone has ten or more counts. This chain joins TRBV7-6 and TRBJ2-1; 9 positions agree with TRBD1. J was trimmed by 5 bases and V by 6 bases; bases with no gene match: 11. In germline, CDR1 is SGHVS, CDR2 FNYEAQ. The CDR3 runs 16 residues. The CDR3 DNA is TGTGCCAGCAGTCCTCTTTTCGGGACAGGGCACAATGAGCAGTTCTTC. This encodes CASSPLFGTGHNEQFF.

Here the CDR3 reads CASSYSEGVGYEQYF. The CDR3 DNA reads TGTGCCAGCAGTTACTCGGAGGGAGTAGGATACGAGCAGTACTTC. The rearrangement uses TRBV6-5 and TRBJ2-7; tentatively, D is TRBD2 (6 bases). Germline values: CDR1 MNHEY, CDR2 SVGAGI. Trimming pared 0 bases from V and 4 bases from J, leaving 13 bases between. CDR3 length equals 15 residues.

This chain joins TRBV5-1 and TRBJ2-5, with 7 nucleotides matching TRBD1. The CDR3 spans 13 residues. CDR1 and CDR2 from the germline V gene are SGHRS and YFSETQ. V dropped 4 bases and J dropped 5; count of bases not matched to a gene: 5. The CDR3 region is CASSDDRVETQYF. As DNA, the CDR3 is TGCGCCAGCAGCGACGACAGGGTGGAGACCCAGTACTTC.

The chain links TRBV19 to TRBJ2-1; tentatively, D is TRBD1 (5 bases). The CDR3 totals 14 residues. Germline V CDR1 and CDR2: LNHDA, SQIVND (reference sequence). V shed 5 bases and J shed 5 bases, with 13 bases lying between them. The CDR3 region is CASSPLDRNNEQFF. CDR3 nucleotides: TGTGCCAGTAGTCCCCTCGACAGAAACAATGAGCAGTTCTTC.

V usage is TRBV2 and J usage is TRBJ1-1; D gene uncertain. Germline V gene data show CDR1 as SNHLY and CDR2 as FYNNEI. Trimming took 6 bases from V and 1 from J, leaving 6 bases between them. The CDR3 covers 12 residues. CDR3 DNA sequence: TGTGCCAGCAGGGCGGGGAACACTGAAGCTTTCTTT. Its protein is CASRAGNTEAFF.

The chain has TRBV5-1 and TRBJ2-7; 9 bases align to TRBD1. With 5 bases clipped from V and 5 bases from J, the junction kept 2 bases outside the gene matches. CDR1 SGHRS and CDR2 YFSETQ come from the germline V gene. The CDR3 has 12 residues. This CDR3 is CASSRDRDEQYF. The CDR3 nucleotides are TGCGCCAGCAGTCGGGACAGGGACGAGCAGTACTTC.

The CDR3 region has the DNA TGCGCCAGCTTCTCCGGACTAGCGGGAGATAATGAGCAGTTCTTC. Its protein is CASFSGLAGDNEQFF. The chain is built from TRBV10-2 and TRBJ2-1; 13 bases align to TRBD2. This CDR3 region has 15 residues. Germline V gene lookup returns CDR1 WSHSY and CDR2 SAAADI. Trimming took 8 bases from V and 7 from J; bases not matched to a gene: 8.

The chain is built from TRBV28 and TRBJ1-1; D gene ambiguous. The length of the CDR3 is 14 residues. V was trimmed by 6 bases and J by 0 bases, leaving 11 bases between them. Per the germline V gene, CDR1 is MDHEN and CDR2 is SYDVKM. The CDR3 is CASREGYLNTEAFF. In DNA form, the CDR3 reads TGTGCCAGCAGGGAGGGATACCTGAACACTGAAGCTTTCTTT.

This sequence joins TRBV4-3 and TRBJ1-5; D might be TRBD1 (5 bases). CDR1 is LGHNA and CDR2 is YSLEER in the germline V gene. V shed 1 base and J shed 7 bases, with 14 bases lying between them. The CDR3 is 15 residues long. The CDR3 DNA reads as TGCGCCAGCAGCCAAGGGGGCGGGGCAAGACAGCCCCAGCATTTT. Translated: CASSQGGGARQPQHF.